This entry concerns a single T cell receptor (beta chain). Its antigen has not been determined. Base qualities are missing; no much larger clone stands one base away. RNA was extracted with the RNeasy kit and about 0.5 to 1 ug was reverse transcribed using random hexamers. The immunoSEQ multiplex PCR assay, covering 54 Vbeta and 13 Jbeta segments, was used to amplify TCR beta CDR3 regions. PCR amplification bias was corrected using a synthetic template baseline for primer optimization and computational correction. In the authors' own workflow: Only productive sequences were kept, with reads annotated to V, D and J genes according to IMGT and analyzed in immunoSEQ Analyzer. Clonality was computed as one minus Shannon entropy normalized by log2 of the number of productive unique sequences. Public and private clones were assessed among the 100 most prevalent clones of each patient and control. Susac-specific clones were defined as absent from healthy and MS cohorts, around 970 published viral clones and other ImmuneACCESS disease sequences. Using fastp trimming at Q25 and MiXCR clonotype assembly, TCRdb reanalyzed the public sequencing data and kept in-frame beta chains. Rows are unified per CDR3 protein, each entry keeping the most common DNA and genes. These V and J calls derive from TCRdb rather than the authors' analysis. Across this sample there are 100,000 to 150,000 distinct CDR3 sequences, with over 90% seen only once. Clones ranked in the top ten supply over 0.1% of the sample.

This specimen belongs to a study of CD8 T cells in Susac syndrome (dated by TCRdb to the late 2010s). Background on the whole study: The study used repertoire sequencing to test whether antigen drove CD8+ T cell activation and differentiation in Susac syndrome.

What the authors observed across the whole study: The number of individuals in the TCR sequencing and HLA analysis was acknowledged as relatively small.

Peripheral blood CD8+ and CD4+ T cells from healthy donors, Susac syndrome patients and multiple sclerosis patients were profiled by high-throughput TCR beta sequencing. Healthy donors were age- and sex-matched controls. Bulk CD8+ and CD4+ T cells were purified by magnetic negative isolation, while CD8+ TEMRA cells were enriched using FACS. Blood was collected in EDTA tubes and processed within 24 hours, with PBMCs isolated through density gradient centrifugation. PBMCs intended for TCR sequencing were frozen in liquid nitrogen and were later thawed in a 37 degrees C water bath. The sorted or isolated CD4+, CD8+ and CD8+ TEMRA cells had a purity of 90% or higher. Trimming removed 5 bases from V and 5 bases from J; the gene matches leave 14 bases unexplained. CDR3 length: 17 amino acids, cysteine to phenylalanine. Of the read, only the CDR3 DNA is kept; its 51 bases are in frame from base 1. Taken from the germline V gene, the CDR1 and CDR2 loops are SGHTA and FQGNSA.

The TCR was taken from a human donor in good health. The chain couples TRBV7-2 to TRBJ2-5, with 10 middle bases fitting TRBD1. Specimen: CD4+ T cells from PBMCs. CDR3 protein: CASSANWLTGGFETQYF. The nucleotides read TGTGCCAGCAGCGCTAATTGGCTGACAGGGGGCTTTGAGACCCAGTACTTC.